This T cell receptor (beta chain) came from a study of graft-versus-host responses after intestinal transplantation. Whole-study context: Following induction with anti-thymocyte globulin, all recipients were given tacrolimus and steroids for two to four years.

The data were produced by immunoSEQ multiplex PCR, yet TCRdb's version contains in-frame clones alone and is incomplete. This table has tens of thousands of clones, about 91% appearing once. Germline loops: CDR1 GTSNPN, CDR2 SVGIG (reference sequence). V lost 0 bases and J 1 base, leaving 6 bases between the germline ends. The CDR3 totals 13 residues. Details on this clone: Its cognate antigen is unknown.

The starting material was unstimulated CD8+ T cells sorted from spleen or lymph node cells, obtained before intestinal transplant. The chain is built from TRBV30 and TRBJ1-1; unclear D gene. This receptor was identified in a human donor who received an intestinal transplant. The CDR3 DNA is TGTGCCTGGAGTGTAACAGCGAACACTGAAGCTTTCTTT. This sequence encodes CAWSVTANTEAFF.